Each of the 22 T cell receptor beta chains below was sequenced from the same sample in a study of cytomegalovirus exposure and HLA in healthy donors. Use of 60 Vbeta and 13 Jbeta primers characterized the PCR. Assay used: immunoSEQ multiplex PCR; TCRdb lists only in-frame clones, some missing. The sample has approximately 100,000 clones, 70% to 80% seen once. The sequencing input was PBMCs. Receptors originate from a woman aged 40-49 years in good health and CMV-seronegative.

The chain recombines TRBV30 with TRBJ2-1; TRBD2 matches at 7 bases. The ends lost 1 base at V and 2 bases at J; junction bases unmatched: 5. Germline CDR1 is GTSNPN and CDR2 is SVGIG (reference sequence). This CDR3 has 15 amino acids. CDR3 nucleotides: TGTGCCTGGAGTGGTGGGGGGGGTACCTACAATGAGCAGTTCTTC. Translation: CAWSGGGGTYNEQFF.

The V and J genes are TRBV21-1 and TRBJ2-5; the D call TRBD2 from the table was never checked on the DNA. TRBV21-1 is classified as a pseudogene. CDR3 size: 14 residues. The CDR3 is CASSRRGGPKTQYF. The DNA for the CDR3 is TGTGCCAGCAGCAGGCGAGGTGGCCCTAAGACCCAGTACTTC.

The chain couples TRBV5-4 to TRBJ1-6; D might be TRBD1 (5 bases). V was trimmed by 1 base and J by 5 bases, leaving 7 bases between them. Germline CDR1 and CDR2: SGHNT and YYREEE (reference sequence). The length of the CDR3 is 14 residues. CDR3 nucleotide sequence: TGTGCCAGCAGCTTGATCAGGGATAATTCACCCCTCCACTTT. Amino acid sequence: CASSLIRDNSPLHF.

This clone showed up just a few times. The rearrangement joins TRBV27 to TRBJ2-7, with 8 bases fitting TRBD2. Trimming cost V 6 bases and J 4 bases; bases outside gene matches: 5. The CDR3 sequence is 13 residues long. Germline values: CDR1 MNHEY, CDR2 SMNVEV (reference sequence). CDR3 region: CASREREYYEQYF. The CDR3, as DNA: TGTGCCAGCAGAGAGCGGGAGTATTACGAGCAGTACTTC.

This clone was counted between two and nine times. The chain links TRBV7-9 to TRBJ2-1; 7 bases agree with TRBD2. There are 14 residues in the CDR3. CDR1 is SEHNR and CDR2 is FQNEAQ in the germline V gene (reference sequence). The ends lost 5 bases at V and 9 bases at J; junction bases unmatched: 10. CDR3 sequence (DNA): TGTGCCAGCAGCCCGGGAGGTGCGACCGCTGAGCAGTTCTTC. Residues: CASSPGGATAEQFF.

The V call is TRBV7-9, the J call TRBJ2-5; perhaps TRBD2 as D (5 bases). Between the trimmed V and J ends, which lost 2 bases and 3 bases, there was a span of 10 bases. The CDR3 totals 14 residues. Per germline, CDR1 SEHNR and CDR2 FQNEAQ (reference sequence). This chain's CDR3 is CASSLTALEETQYF. Written as DNA, the CDR3 is TGTGCCAGCAGCTTAACTGCACTAGAAGAGACCCAGTACTTC.

The gene calls are TRBV29-1 and TRBJ2-7; TRBD1 might be the D (6 bases). Trimming took 6 bases from V and 2 from J, leaving 8 bases between them. Per the germline V gene, CDR1 is SQVTM and CDR2 is ANQGSEA. The CDR3 runs to 11 residues. This CDR3 is CSVRGTYEQYF. The CDR3 DNA sequence: TGCAGCGTCAGGGGCACCTACGAGCAGTACTTC.

V is TRBV19 and J is TRBJ2-4; 7 nucleotides agree with TRBD2. V shed 3 bases, J shed 1 base, and the junction held 3 bases outside the gene matches. Germline V gene data show CDR1 as LNHDA and CDR2 as SQIVND (reference sequence). The CDR3 is 15 amino acids. CDR3 coding DNA: TGTGCCAGTAGTATGGGGGGGGAGGCCAAAAACATTCAGTACTTC. Its protein product is CASSMGGEAKNIQYF.

This clone was seen just once. This chain joins TRBV28 and TRBJ1-5; a weak D match, TRBD1 (5 bases). CDR1 is MDHEN and CDR2 is SYDVKM in the germline V gene. CDR3 length: 14 residues. V lost 4 bases, J lost 4 bases, and 11 bases lay in between. This CDR3 reads CASSSPGTNQPQHF. The CDR3 coding sequence is TGTGCCAGCAGTTCGCCCGGGACTAATCAGCCCCAGCATTTT.

V usage is TRBV7-9 and J usage is TRBJ2-1; D may be TRBD1 (5 bases). Per germline, CDR1 SEHNR and CDR2 FQNEAQ (reference sequence). Trimming cost V 1 base and J 0 bases, with 10 bases left between them. CDR3 length equals 16 residues. The CDR3 DNA follows: TGTGCCAGCAGCTTAGGACAGACGAGCTCCTACAATGAGCAGTTCTTC. Its protein product is CASSLGQTSSYNEQFF. Full variable domain (rest looked up from reference TRBV7-9 and TRBJ2-1): DTGVSQNPRHKITKRGQNVTFRCDPISEHNRLYWYRQTLGQGPEFLTYFQNEAQLEKSRLLSDRFSAERPKGSFSTLEIQRTEQGDSAMYLCASSLGQTSSYNEQFFGPGTRLTVL.

The J gene is TRBJ1-5, the V gene TRBV28; no reliable D call. Germline values: CDR1 MDHEN, CDR2 SYDVKM. The CDR3 is 16 amino acids. The V and J ends lost 0 bases and 1 base respectively, with 10 bases between them. The CDR3 spells CASSLWEGSSNQPQHF. Written as DNA, the CDR3 is TGTGCCAGCAGTTTATGGGAGGGATCGAGCAATCAGCCCCAGCATTTT.

To note about this clone: At the DNA level, this CDR3 is encoded by other sequences in the same sample as well. The chain uses TRBV28 and TRBJ2-7; 8 bases map to TRBD2. The CDR3 sequence is 15 residues long. From germline, CDR1 is MDHEN and CDR2 SYDVKM. V lost 4 bases, J lost 4 bases, and 9 bases stayed unmatched. The CDR3 protein is CASSSRLAGGYEQYF. The CDR3 DNA reads TGTGCCAGCAGTTCCCGTCTAGCGGGTGGGTACGAGCAGTACTTC.

This chain links TRBV4-3 with TRBJ1-2; 9 bases are shared with TRBD1. Germline CDR1 and CDR2: LGHNA and YSLEER. After removal of 1 base from V and 6 bases from J, the junction contained 6 bases not matched to a gene. The CDR3 extends over 15 amino acids. The CDR3 nucleotides read TGCGCCAGCAGCCAAGGCAGTACAGGGGGCAATGGCTACACCTTC. Translation gives CASSQGSTGGNGYTF.

The chain has TRBV7-2 and TRBJ2-7, with D perhaps matching TRBD2 (6 bases). In germline, CDR1 is SGHTA, CDR2 FQGNSA. V was trimmed by 8 bases and J by 2 bases, leaving 19 bases between them. This CDR3 is 15 amino acids long. The CDR3, as DNA: TGTGCCAGCGGCCCAGTGGGTAGCGGCCCCTACGAGCAGTACTTC. This codes for CASGPVGSGPYEQYF.

The chain is built from TRBV2 and TRBJ2-1; 11 nucleotides agree with TRBD2. The CDR3 contains 17 residues. The V and J ends lost 0 bases and 1 base, in that order; junction bases with no gene match: 2. Germline V gives CDR1 SNHLY, CDR2 FYNNEI. The CDR3 reads CASSEATSGNSYNEQFF. CDR3 in DNA: TGTGCCAGCAGTGAAGCGACTAGCGGGAATTCCTACAATGAGCAGTTCTTC.

The V call is TRBV5-4, the J call TRBJ2-1; 8 bases align to TRBD2. CDR1 SGHNT and CDR2 YYREEE come from the germline V gene (reference sequence). V dropped 9 bases and J dropped 3; count of bases not matched to a gene: 11. The CDR3 has 15 residues. CDR3 sequence reads: CAMGRRGEYYNEQFF. The CDR3 nucleotides are TGTGCCATGGGCAGGCGGGGGGAATACTACAATGAGCAGTTCTTC.

This clone was detected only a few times. Germline is not matched at one junction end, which may reflect a read error. This chain joins TRBV11-2 and TRBJ2-7; tentative D call: TRBD1 (9 bases). The CDR3 sequence is 13 residues long. The V gene's germline CDR1 is SGHAT and CDR2 FQNNGV. In DNA form, the CDR3 reads TGTGCCAGCAGTTTAGCGGGACAGGGCGAGCAGTACTTC. Its protein product is CASSLAGQGEQYF.

This clone showed up just once. Relative to the germline gene, one junction end is altered; a read error may explain this. The V call is TRBV4-2, the J call TRBJ1-3; no firm D call. The CDR3 covers 14 residues. Germline V gene data show CDR1 as LGHNA and CDR2 as YNFKEQ. The CDR3 DNA sequence: TGTACCAGCAGCCAAGATTCATCTGGAAACACCATATATTTT. It is translated as CTSSQDSSGNTIYF.

The CDR3 sequence: CASSLGFGTVNSPLHF. The CDR3 DNA follows: TGTGCCAGCAGCTTGGGCTTCGGGACAGTAAATTCACCCCTCCACTTT. The chain carries TRBV5-6 and TRBJ1-6; 7 bases map to TRBD1. CDR1 and CDR2 (germline): SGHDT, YYEEEE. V gave up 0 bases and J gave up 7 bases; unmatched junction bases: 7. The CDR3 has 16 amino acids.

The rearrangement joins TRBV7-2 to TRBJ2-3, with D maybe TRBD2 (6 bases). Trimming cost V 5 bases and J 6 bases, with 12 bases left between them. The CDR3 length is 13 residues. The V gene's germline CDR1 is SGHTA and CDR2 FQGNSA. CDR3 sequence (DNA): TGTGCCAGCAGCCCCTTCCGGGGGGATACGCAGTATTTT. It is translated as CASSPFRGDTQYF.

As concerns this clone: One junction end does not reproduce the germline sequence, and a read error may be involved. This chain joins TRBV4-1 and TRBJ2-1; TRBD2 is a possible D gene (5 bases). There are 16 residues in the CDR3. Germline V gene lookup returns CDR1 MGHRA and CDR2 YSYEKL. The CDR3 sequence is CASSPLGETTPNEQFF. CDR3 DNA: TGCGCCAGTAGCCCCCTCGGGGAAACCACGCCAAATGAGCAGTTCTTC.

The table lists this clone with a few counts. The J gene is TRBJ2-3, the V gene TRBV19; perhaps TRBD1 as D (7 bases). V was cut by 1 base and J by 1 base, with 12 bases left in between. The CDR3 runs to 16 residues. Germline V lookup: CDR1 LNHDA, CDR2 SQIVND (reference sequence). CDR3 DNA sequence: TGTGCCAGTAGTATAGTGGCGGGGACAGGCACAGATACGCAGTATTTT. Residues: CASSIVAGTGTDTQYF.